The 24 T cell receptor beta chains listed next were all sequenced from one sample in a study of blood T cell repertoires in COVID-19. Generated by immunoSEQ multiplex PCR, the TCRdb table keeps only in-frame clones and is missing some. The repertoire holds 25,000 to 30,000 clones, with roughly 87% as singletons. Sequencing was done on a sample of peripheral blood. Receptors originate from a human donor in a cohort sampled during active COVID-19.

The chain joins TRBV5-1 to TRBJ1-4; D perhaps matches TRBD1 (6 bases). V gave up 4 bases and J gave up 0 bases, with 13 bases separating them. CDR3 length equals 16 residues. CDR1 and CDR2 (germline): SGHRS, YFSETQ. CDR3 sequence reads: CASSIGQIATNEKLFF. The CDR3 DNA is TGCGCCAGCAGCATTGGACAGATCGCAACTAATGAAAAACTGTTTTTT.

This chain connects TRBV24-1 to TRBJ2-6, with 7 bases that match TRBD1. V shed 4 bases and J 1 base; nucleotides not matched to a gene: 15. The germline V gene encodes CDR1 KGHDR and CDR2 SFDVKD. The CDR3 is 20 residues long. The CDR3 here is CATSDPRERGRVSGANVLTF. The CDR3, as DNA: TGTGCCACCAGTGACCCCCGGGAAAGGGGGCGGGTGTCTGGGGCCAACGTCCTGACTTTC.

V usage is TRBV7-9 and J usage is TRBJ2-3, with TRBD1 matching 7 bases. The CDR3 spans 14 residues. Germline V gene data show CDR1 as SEHNR and CDR2 as FQNEAQ (reference sequence). The trim removed 4 bases at V and 7 bases at J, leaving 8 bases unmatched. Here the CDR3 DNA reads TGTGCCAGCAGCTCCCCAAAACAGGGGAATACGCAGTATTTT. It translates to CASSSPKQGNTQYF.

The chain employs TRBV7-9 and TRBJ2-7; TRBD1 agrees at 9 bases. J lost 4 bases, V lost 5 bases, and 6 bases had no gene match. The CDR3 has 14 amino acids. Germline V gives CDR1 SEHNR, CDR2 FQNEAQ (reference sequence). The CDR3 region has the DNA TGTGCCAGCAGCCTGGACAGGGGTCTTTACGAGCAGTACTTC. It is translated as CASSLDRGLYEQYF.

This chain uses TRBV15 with TRBJ2-2; 7 positions match TRBD1. Per the germline V gene, CDR1 is LNHNV and CDR2 is YYDKDF (reference sequence). The CDR3 runs 17 residues. With V trimmed by 0 bases and J by 5 bases, 9 bases remained unmatched. In DNA, the CDR3 is TGTGCCACCAGCAGAGATTCGACAGGGTTGTGGACCGGGGAGCTGTTTTTT. It codes for CATSRDSTGLWTGELFF.

The CDR3 is CASSLGLERDTQYF. CDR3 bases: TGTGCCAGCAGCTTGGGACTAGAGAGGGATACGCAGTATTTT. The chain employs TRBV5-4 and TRBJ2-3, with D perhaps TRBD2 (6 bases). Trimming took 0 bases from V and 6 from J, leaving 11 bases between them. This CDR3 has 14 amino acids. Germline CDR1 and CDR2: SGHNT and YYREEE (reference sequence).

The table lists this clone with a count of one. The chain links TRBV23-1 to TRBJ2-7, with 12 positions matching TRBD2. TRBV23-1 is an open reading frame whose function is uncertain. This CDR3 is 18 amino acids long. Trimming at V came to 8 bases and at J to 6 bases, leaving 20 bases not matched to a gene. The CDR3: CASCRPGLAGCWGSEQYF. The CDR3 nucleotides read TGCGCCAGCTGCCGCCCTGGACTAGCGGGGTGCTGGGGGAGCGAGCAGTACTTC.

The chain uses TRBV10-3 and TRBJ2-1, with 9 positions matching TRBD2. Germline assignment: CDR1 ENHRY and CDR2 SYGVKD. After removal of 3 bases from V and 4 bases from J, the junction contained 4 bases not matched to a gene. This CDR3 is built from 15 residues. CDR3: CAISDAGGLYNEQFF. CDR3 DNA: TGTGCCATCAGTGATGCGGGGGGGCTTTACAATGAGCAGTTCTTC.

The chain carries TRBV3-1 (or the pseudogene TRBV3-2) and TRBJ1-2; D unresolved. CDR3 length: 14 residues. The germline gives CDR1 LGHDT, CDR2 YNNKEL (reference sequence). The V and J ends lost 0 bases and 3 bases respectively, with 8 bases between them. This chain's CDR3 is CASSQEFPYYGYTF. DNA for the CDR3: TGTGCCAGCAGCCAAGAATTCCCGTACTATGGCTACACCTTC.

J is TRBJ1-2 and V is TRBV19; TRBD1 aligns across 7 bases. CDR3 length: 14 residues. The V gene end was trimmed by 3 bases and the J gene end by 4 bases; junction bases not matched to a gene: 5. The germline CDR1 and CDR2 sequences are LNHDA and SQIVND (reference sequence). The CDR3 sequence is CASSIEGGSYGYTF. The CDR3 nucleotides are TGTGCCAGTAGTATCGAAGGGGGCTCCTATGGCTACACCTTC.

The chain has TRBV7-9 and TRBJ1-1; TRBD1 aligns across 10 bases. This CDR3 has 14 residues. Germline V gene data show CDR1 as SEHNR and CDR2 as FQNEAQ (reference sequence). V was clipped by 4 bases and J by 10 bases; unmatched bases: 9. The CDR3, as DNA: TGTGCCAGCAGCTCGATAGACAGGGGGCTTTCAGCTTTCTTT. Its translation: CASSSIDRGLSAFF.

The chain joins TRBV9 to TRBJ1-5; D is unresolved. V lost 3 bases to trimming and J lost 1 base, with 11 bases between them. From germline, CDR1 is SGDLS and CDR2 YYNGEE. The CDR3 loop spans 15 amino acids. Written as DNA, the CDR3 is TGTGCCAGCAGCGCCGAGGGAGGCAGCAATCAGCCCCAGCATTTT. Translated, it gives CASSAEGGSNQPQHF. Together with reference TRBV9 and TRBJ1-5, the CDR3 gives the full variable domain: DSGVTQTPKHLITATGQRVTLRCSPRSGDLSVYWYQQSLDQGLQFLIQYYNGEERAKGNILERFSAQQFPDLHSELNLSSLELGDSALYFCASSAEGGSNQPQHFGDGTRLSIL.

The gene calls are TRBV7-9 and TRBJ2-1; maybe TRBD1 (6 bases). Looked up from germline, CDR1 is SEHNR and CDR2 is FQNEAQ (reference sequence). V lost 2 bases and J lost 6, with 14 bases in between. This CDR3 comprises 15 residues. In nucleotides, the CDR3 is TGTGCCAGCAGCTTAACCAGGGGTGGCCCCAATGAGCAGTTCTTC. As protein: CASSLTRGGPNEQFF.

This chain uses TRBV20-1 with TRBJ2-1; D unclear. CDR3 length: 13 residues. CDR1 and CDR2 from the germline V gene are DFQATT and SNEGSKA (reference sequence). Trimming took 6 bases from V and 7 from J, leaving 16 bases between them. Written as DNA, the CDR3 is TGCAGTGCAAGTCACGTAAGTCGGAATGAGCAGTTCTTC. It codes for CSASHVSRNEQFF.

This chain joins TRBV9 and TRBJ1-3; TRBD1 is a possible D gene (5 bases). Germline lookup yields CDR1 SGDLS and CDR2 YYNGEE. V gave up 3 bases and J gave up 9 bases, with 22 bases separating them. The CDR3 extends over 16 amino acids. DNA for the CDR3: TGTGCCAGCAGCGAGGGACTGCAACCCAGGGAGGTCACCATATATTTT. Protein: CASSEGLQPREVTIYF.

The chain carries TRBV12-5 and TRBJ2-3, with 7 positions matching TRBD2. This CDR3 contains 15 residues. V shed 0 bases and J 8 bases; nucleotides not matched to a gene: 8. From germline, CDR1 is LGHNT and CDR2 FRNRAP. The CDR3 is CASGLVRRGEGTQYF. The CDR3 coding sequence is TGTGCTAGTGGTTTGGTACGCCGAGGGGAGGGTACGCAGTATTTT.

The chain uses TRBV2 and TRBJ2-7, with 10 bases lining up with TRBD2. Trimming took 6 bases from V and 4 from J; bases not matched to a gene: 3. This CDR3 has 13 amino acids. The germline V gene has CDR1 SNHLY and CDR2 FYNNEI. The CDR3 DNA sequence: TGTGCCAGCAGCCTAGCGGGGGTGTACGAGCAGTACTTC. Its protein product is CASSLAGVYEQYF.

The sample holds one count of this clone. The CDR3 coding sequence is TGTGCCAGCAGCCAAACAGGGCCCCTAAAGACCACTGAAGCTTTCTTT. Translating it yields CASSQTGPLKTTEAFF. The chain employs TRBV7-3 and TRBJ1-1; a possible D gene is TRBD1 (6 bases). The CDR3 is 16 residues long. CDR1 SGHTA and CDR2 FQGTGA come from the germline V gene. V was cut by 5 bases and J by 4 bases, with 20 bases left in between. The variable domain in full, with the rest retrieved from reference TRBV7-3 and TRBJ1-1, is GAGVSQTPSNKVTEKGKYVELRCDPISGHTALYWYRQSLGQGPEFLIYFQGTGAADDSGLPNDRFFAVRPEGSVSTLKIQRTERGDSAVYLCASSQTGPLKTTEAFFGQGTRLTVV.

The J gene is TRBJ2-7, the V gene TRBV10-3; the D is unclear. The germline V and J ends were trimmed by 10 bases and 6 bases, with 16 bases remaining between them. The CDR3 covers 12 residues. Per germline, CDR1 ENHRY and CDR2 SYGVKD. The DNA for the CDR3 is TGTGCCACTTCCCAACTTGGGCGCGAGCAGTACTTC. It is translated as CATSQLGREQYF.

The chain joins TRBV18 to TRBJ2-2, with a weak D call TRBD2 (5 bases). CDR1 is KGHSH, CDR2 LQKENI, per germline. The CDR3 spans 19 residues. Trimming cost V 3 bases and J 4 bases, with 24 bases left between them. CDR3 nucleotides: TGTGCCAGCTCACCGCGGCAGACACAACTTTCGGGGTTCACCGGGGAGCTGTTTTTT. Its protein product is CASSPRQTQLSGFTGELFF.

V is TRBV11-1 and J is TRBJ2-1; 10 bases match TRBD1. Germline loops: CDR1 SGHAT, CDR2 FQDESV (reference sequence). The CDR3 consists of 16 residues. Trimming took 1 base from V and 4 from J; bases not matched to a gene: 4. The CDR3 nucleotides are TGTGCCAGCAGCTTAGGGGACAGGGGAACTTACAATGAGCAGTTCTTC. Amino acid sequence: CASSLGDRGTYNEQFF.

The rearrangement uses TRBV3-1 (or the pseudogene TRBV3-2) and TRBJ1-6; TRBD1 agrees at 7 bases. This CDR3 is built from 13 residues. The V and J ends lost 5 bases and 10 bases, in that order; junction bases with no gene match: 5. Germline V gene lookup returns CDR1 LGHDT and CDR2 YNNKEL (reference sequence). CDR3 sequence: CASSTTGNSPLHF. CDR3 nucleotide sequence: TGTGCCAGCAGCACGACAGGGAACTCACCCCTCCACTTT.

This clone was detected only a few times. The chain joins TRBV3-1 (or the pseudogene TRBV3-2) to TRBJ1-6; 8 bases match TRBD1. With 8 bases clipped from V and 7 bases from J, the junction kept 4 bases outside the gene matches. Germline V lookup: CDR1 LGHDT, CDR2 YNNKEL (reference sequence). The CDR3 runs to 13 residues. In DNA form, the CDR3 reads TGTGCCAGCCAGGGGGCGTGGAATTCACCCCTCCACTTT. Amino acid sequence: CASQGAWNSPLHF.

The V gene is TRBV7-6, the J gene TRBJ2-5; the match to TRBD2 covers 10 bases. Looked up from germline, CDR1 is SGHVS and CDR2 is FNYEAQ. V shed 1 base and J 5 bases; nucleotides not matched to a gene: 16. CDR3 size: 19 residues. CDR3 bases: TGTGCCAGCAGCTTAGGGCGGACTAGCGGCCTCCTATCAAGCGAGACCCAGTACTTC. This encodes CASSLGRTSGLLSSETQYF.